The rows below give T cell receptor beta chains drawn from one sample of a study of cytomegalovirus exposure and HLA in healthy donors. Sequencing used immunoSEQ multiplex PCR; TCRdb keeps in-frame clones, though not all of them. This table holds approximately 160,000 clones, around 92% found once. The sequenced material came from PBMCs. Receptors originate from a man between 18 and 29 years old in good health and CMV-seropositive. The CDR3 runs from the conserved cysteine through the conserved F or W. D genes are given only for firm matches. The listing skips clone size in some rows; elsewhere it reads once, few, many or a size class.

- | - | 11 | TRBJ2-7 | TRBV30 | TGTGCCTGGAGTGCCCTCTACGAGCAGTACTTC | CAWSALYEQYF
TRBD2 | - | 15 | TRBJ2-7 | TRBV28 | TGTGCCAGCAGTTTGGTAGCGGGAGGAAGCTACGAGCAGTACTTC | CASSLVAGGSYEQYF
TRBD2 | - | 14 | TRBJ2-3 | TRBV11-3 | TGTGCCAGCAGCTCGGGACTAGCGGGAGATGCGCAGTATTTT | CASSSGLAGDAQYF
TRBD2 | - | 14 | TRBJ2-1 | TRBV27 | TGTGCCAGCAGTTGGGGGGGAGAAGGTGGTGAGCAGTTCTTC | CASSWGGEGGEQFF
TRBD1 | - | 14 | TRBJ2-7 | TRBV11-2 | TGTGCCAGCAGCTCCCAGGGGGCCCTCTACGAGCAGTACTTC | CASSSQGALYEQYF
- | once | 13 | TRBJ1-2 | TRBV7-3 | TGTGCCAGCAGCTTTGAGACAGGAAATGGCTACACCTTC | CASSFETGNGYTF
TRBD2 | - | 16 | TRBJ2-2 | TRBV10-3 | TGTGCCATCAGTGAAATCGGCGGGAGGGCCATCGGGGAGCTGTTTTTT | CAISEIGGRAIGELFF
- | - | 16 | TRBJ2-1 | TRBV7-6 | TGTGCCAGCAGCGTCCATCAGGGTGGCTCCTACAATGAGCAGTTCTTC | CASSVHQGGSYNEQFF
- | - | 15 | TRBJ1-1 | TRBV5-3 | TGTGCCAGAAGCTTGGTGCAGGTTAAGAACACTGAAGCTTTCTTT | CARSLVQVKNTEAFF
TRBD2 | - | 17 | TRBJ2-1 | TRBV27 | TGTGCCAGCAGTTTGTGGGCTAGCGGGAGCTCCTACAATGAGCAGTTCTTC | CASSLWASGSSYNEQFF
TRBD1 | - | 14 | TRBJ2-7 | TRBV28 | TGTGCCAGCAGTTCAGGGGGAGCCTCCTACGAGCAGTACTTC | CASSSGGASYEQYF
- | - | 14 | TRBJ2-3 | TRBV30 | TGTGCCTGGAGTGTACCTCTGCTTACTGATACGCAGTATTTT | CAWSVPLLTDTQYF
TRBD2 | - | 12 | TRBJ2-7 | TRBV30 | TGTGCCTGGAAACGGGAGGGGGTCGAGCAGTACTTC | CAWKREGVEQYF
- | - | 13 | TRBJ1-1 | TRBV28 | TGTGCCAGCAGCCTCGTGGGGGGCACTGAAGCTTTCTTT | CASSLVGGTEAFF
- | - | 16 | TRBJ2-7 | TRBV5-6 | TGTGCCAGCAGCTTGGAGGCGGGGATAGCTTCCTACGAGCAGTACTTC | CASSLEAGIASYEQYF
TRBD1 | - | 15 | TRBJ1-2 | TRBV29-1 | TGCAGCGTTGGGTTAGACGCGACAGGGGGTCTTGGCTACACCTTC | CSVGLDATGGLGYTF
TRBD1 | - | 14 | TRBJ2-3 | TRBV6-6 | TGTGCCAGCCGTCGACAGGGTGGCACAGATACGCAGTATTTT | CASRRQGGTDTQYF
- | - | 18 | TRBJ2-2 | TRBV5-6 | TGTGCCAGCAGCTTGAGTCCGTCAAGGAATTTAGGGGCCGGGGAGCTGTTTTTT | CASSLSPSRNLGAGELFF
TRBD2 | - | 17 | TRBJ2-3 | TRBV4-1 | TGCGCCAGCAGCCAACCCCGAGCGGGATCTAGCACAGATACGCAGTATTTT | CASSQPRAGSSTDTQYF